The next 17 T cell receptor beta chains were all read from a single sample in a study of CD8+ T cells in alopecia areata. Reverse transcribed after extraction, RNA yielded cDNA as the sequencing template. Generated by immunoSEQ multiplex PCR, the TCRdb table keeps only in-frame clones and is missing some. This sample yields about 140,000 clones, of which approximately 60% are seen a single time; about 4.9% belongs to the top ten. The sample was CD4+ T cells sorted from blood. These receptors came from a human donor in good health.

This chain links TRBV7-9 with TRBJ2-7, with 10 bases fitting TRBD2. Germline lookup yields CDR1 SEHNR and CDR2 FQNEAQ (reference sequence). The CDR3 covers 14 residues. The ends lost 2 bases at V and 4 bases at J; junction bases unmatched: 2. For the CDR3, the DNA is TGTGCCAGCAGCTTACTAGCGGGAGAATACGAGCAGTACTTC. This translates into CASSLLAGEYEQYF. Full variable domain (remainder filled in from reference TRBV7-9 and TRBJ2-7): DTGVSQNPRHKITKRGQNVTFRCDPISEHNRLYWYRQTLGQGPEFLTYFQNEAQLEKSRLLSDRFSAERPKGSFSTLEIQRTEQGDSAMYLCASSLLAGEYEQYFGPGTRLTVT.

The chain combines TRBV29-1 with TRBJ2-5, with D possibly being TRBD1 (6 bases). Germline V gene data show CDR1 as SQVTM and CDR2 as ANQGSEA. The CDR3 has 15 amino acids. Trimming removed 6 bases from V and 5 bases from J, with 22 bases in between. CDR3 sequence (DNA): TGCAGCGTCGCCCCCCCGGCTACAGGGCTGGAGACCCAGTACTTC. Translating it yields CSVAPPATGLETQYF.

This clone has just a few counts. The chain joins TRBV18 to TRBJ1-1; possible D gene TRBD1, 6 bases. The CDR3 extends over 11 amino acids. The germline CDR1 and CDR2 sequences are KGHSH and LQKENI. V shed 2 bases and J shed 9 bases, with 7 bases lying between them. CDR3 DNA sequence: TGTGCCAGCTCACCAGGGGGCAAAGCTTTCTTT. Translation: CASSPGGKAFF.

This clone has just one count. The J gene is TRBJ2-7, the V gene TRBV4-1, with D uncertain. Germline assignment: CDR1 MGHRA and CDR2 YSYEKL. The V and J ends lost 0 bases and 3 bases respectively, with 9 bases between them. The CDR3 has 14 amino acids. The CDR3 loop reads CASSQDPGYYEQYF. The CDR3, as DNA: TGCGCCAGCAGCCAAGATCCCGGGTACTACGAGCAGTACTTC.

The chain recombines TRBV20-1 with TRBJ1-1; D unclear. The CDR3 is 11 amino acids. The V gene's germline CDR1 is DFQATT and CDR2 SNEGSKA (reference sequence). V shed 2 bases and J shed 7 bases, with 8 bases lying between them. The CDR3 DNA follows: TGCAGTGCTAGAAGAAGCGGTGAAGCTTTCTTT. Its translation: CSARRSGEAFF.

As regards this clone: The sample holds other DNA sequences that translate to the same CDR3. V usage is TRBV29-1 and J usage is TRBJ1-5; 8 nucleotides align to TRBD1. Per the germline V gene, CDR1 is SQVTM and CDR2 is ANQGSEA. The V and J ends lost 6 bases and 4 bases, in that order; junction bases with no gene match: 5. The CDR3 has 13 amino acids. In DNA, the CDR3 is TGCAGCGTAGTTACAGGGGGAAATCAGCCCCAGCATTTT. As protein: CSVVTGGNQPQHF.

This chain links TRBV5-1 with TRBJ2-7; D might be TRBD1 or TRBD2, each matching 5 bases. V lost 3 bases to trimming and J lost 3 bases, with 13 bases between them. The CDR3 runs 14 residues. Germline values: CDR1 SGHRS, CDR2 YFSETQ. This chain's CDR3 is CASSSEDTSYEQYF. The CDR3, as DNA: TGCGCCAGCAGCTCGGAGGACACAAGCTACGAGCAGTACTTC.

This clone showed up just a few times. The V and J genes are TRBV11-2 and TRBJ2-3; 9 positions match TRBD1. The trim removed 5 bases at V and 0 bases at J, leaving 6 bases unmatched. CDR3 length equals 16 residues. In germline, CDR1 is SGHAT, CDR2 FQNNGV. The CDR3 nucleotides are TGTGCCAGCAGCAGCCGCGACAGGGGGAGCACAGATACGCAGTATTTT. Translating gives CASSSRDRGSTDTQYF.

The rearrangement uses TRBV4-1 and TRBJ1-1; 10 bases line up with TRBD1. CDR1 MGHRA and CDR2 YSYEKL come from the germline V gene. This CDR3 has 15 amino acids. With V trimmed by 4 bases and J by 3 bases, 5 bases remained unmatched. CDR3 region: CASSPGQGEYTEAFF. The CDR3 nucleotides are TGCGCCAGCAGCCCCGGACAGGGGGAATACACTGAAGCTTTCTTT.

The DNA of the CDR3 is TGCAGCGTATCCGGGGCGGACAGGGGCGGGCGGAACACTGAAGCTTTCTTT. Protein: CSVSGADRGGRNTEAFF. The J gene is TRBJ1-1, the V gene TRBV29-1; 9 bases map to TRBD1. V was pared by 6 bases and J by 1 base, with 15 bases of the junction left unmatched. The CDR3 is 17 residues long. Per germline, CDR1 SQVTM and CDR2 ANQGSEA.

The V gene is TRBV4-1, the J gene TRBJ1-2; possible D gene TRBD1, 5 bases. CDR1 and CDR2 from the germline V gene are MGHRA and YSYEKL. Between the trimmed V and J ends, which lost 1 base and 6 bases, there was a span of 12 bases. This CDR3 has 14 residues. The CDR3 here is CASSQGEGQDGYTF. Here the CDR3 DNA reads TGCGCCAGCAGCCAAGGCGAGGGGCAGGATGGCTACACCTTC.

This chain links TRBV15 with TRBJ2-2; no definite D call. V was pared by 0 bases and J by 8 bases, with 4 bases between. The CDR3 is made up of 12 amino acids. In germline, CDR1 is LNHNV, CDR2 YYDKDF (reference sequence). In DNA, the CDR3 is TGTGCCACCAGCAGAGATGAGGGGGAGCTGTTTTTT. Its protein is CATSRDEGELFF.

This clone was detected a few times. The CDR3 region has the DNA TGTGCCTGGAGCCGGCCTTTGGGGCATGCCGGGGAGCTGTTTTTT. Encoded protein: CAWSRPLGHAGELFF. V usage is TRBV30 and J usage is TRBJ2-2; possible D gene TRBD1, 5 bases. The CDR3 is 15 residues long. Per germline, CDR1 GTSNPN and CDR2 SVGIG (reference sequence). V gave up 3 bases and J gave up 6 bases, with 17 bases separating them.

This clone turned up a few times. V usage is TRBV29-1 and J usage is TRBJ2-2; TRBD1 matches 7 bases. The length of the CDR3 is 14 residues. Looked up from germline, CDR1 is SQVTM and CDR2 is ANQGSEA. Trimming removed 4 bases from V and 4 bases from J; junction bases left unmatched: 6. In nucleotides, the CDR3 is TGCAGCGTTGTGGGGGACAGAAGCACCGGGGAGCTGTTTTTT. Its protein is CSVVGDRSTGELFF.

The gene calls are TRBV6-1 and TRBJ1-5, with 8 bases that match TRBD1. Unmatched junction bases numbered 7, after V lost 4 bases and J lost 2 bases. The CDR3 is 16 residues long. Germline V gives CDR1 MNHNS, CDR2 SASEGT. CDR3 region: CASSAQGAVGNQPQHF. The CDR3 DNA is TGTGCCAGCAGTGCGCAGGGGGCTGTGGGCAATCAGCCCCAGCATTTT.

The gene calls are TRBV5-1 and TRBJ2-3; no firm D call. The V gene lost 0 bases and the J gene lost 0 bases, with 11 bases spanning the gap. The CDR3 length is 16 residues. Germline lookup yields CDR1 SGHRS and CDR2 YFSETQ. Here the CDR3 reads CASSLDGGYSTDTQYF. Written as DNA, the CDR3 is TGCGCCAGCAGCTTGGATGGTGGATATAGCACAGATACGCAGTATTTT.

This chain connects TRBV5-1 to TRBJ2-5, with D uncertain. CDR1 and CDR2 (germline): SGHRS, YFSETQ. The V end lost 1 base, the J end lost 1 base, and 5 bases lay between the germline ends. This CDR3 has 13 residues. As DNA, the CDR3 is TGCGCCAGCAGCTTGTCCCTCCAAGAGACCCAGTACTTC. Encoded protein: CASSLSLQETQYF.